This T cell receptor beta chain was documented in a study of T cell responses to AZD1222 COVID-19 vaccine. Whole-study findings and limits: Baseline seropositives among AZD1222 recipients totaled only five to seven. A mostly white British donor set with more females was recruited, and clonal diversity was possibly underestimated.

Profiled with immunoSEQ multiplex PCR; TCRdb holds only in-frame clones, not every one. The sample has 150,000 to 200,000 clones; around nine tenths are singletons. The CDR3 length is 15 residues. Between the trimmed V and J ends, which lost 2 bases and 3 bases, there was a span of 8 bases. Per the germline V gene, CDR1 is MNHEY and CDR2 is SMNVEV (reference sequence). Details on this clone: The antigen remains undetermined.

The rearrangement uses TRBV27 and TRBJ1-6; D might be TRBD1 (6 bases). The sequenced sample was peripheral blood, obtained on day 0 of AZD1222 vaccination. The source of this sequence is an adult in good health. CDR3 region: CASSLGQLYNSPLHF. The CDR3 coding sequence is TGTGCCAGCAGTTTAGGACAGCTCTATAATTCACCCCTCCACTTT.